These T cell receptor beta chains were read from a single sample in a study of blood T cell repertoires in COVID-19. Only in-frame clones appear in the TCRdb table, and some are missing; sequencing was by immunoSEQ multiplex PCR. The sample records under 200,000 clones, 65% to 85% being singletons. Sequencing was done on a sample of PBMCs or T cells enriched from blood (not recorded which). The receptors were sampled from a woman in her sixties who had recovered from COVID-19. Each CDR3 is given with its conserved first and last residue. Fields, in order: J gene, clone size, D gene, V gene, CDR3 protein, CDR3 DNA. D genes are given only for firm matches. Not every row has a clone size; where given, it reads once, few, many or a size class.

>TRBJ2-7|.|.|TRBV28
CATGFLAGQGVEQYF
TGTGCCACCGGGTTTTTAGCGGGACAGGGAGTCGAGCAGTACTTC
>TRBJ1-3|.|TRBD1|TRBV2
CASRGQVSGNTIYF
TGTGCCAGCAGAGGACAGGTCTCTGGAAACACCATATATTTT
>TRBJ2-3|once|.|TRBV5-1
CASSERDTQYF
TGCGCCAGCAGCGAGAGGGATACGCAGTATTTT
>TRBJ2-1|.|.|TRBV3-1/TRBV3-2
CASSQGGPSYNEQFF
TGTGCCAGCTCCCAAGGGGGGCCCTCCTACAATGAGCAGTTCTTC
>TRBJ1-6|.|.|TRBV2
CASRAGASSPLHF
TGTGCCAGCAGGGCAGGCGCCTCTTCACCCCTCCACTTT
>TRBJ2-7|.|.|TRBV3-1/TRBV3-2
CASSLLSYEQYF
TGTGCCAGCAGCCTCCTTTCCTACGAGCAGTACTTC
>TRBJ2-1|few|TRBD2|TRBV7-2
CASSLAAIAGYNEQFF
TGTGCCAGCAGCTTAGCGGCAATAGCGGGGTACAATGAGCAGTTCTTC
>TRBJ1-5|.|TRBD1|TRBV28
CASSLDRGGNQPQHF
TGTGCCAGCAGTTTAGACAGGGGAGGCAATCAGCCCCAGCATTTT
>TRBJ2-1|.|TRBD2|TRBV19
CASSVIAGVGANEQFF
TGTGCCAGTAGTGTTATAGCGGGAGTAGGTGCGAATGAGCAGTTCTTC
>TRBJ1-5|.|TRBD1|TRBV6-1
CASSELDRANQPQHF
TGTGCCAGCAGTGAACTCGACAGGGCCAATCAGCCCCAGCATTTT
>TRBJ1-2|.|.|TRBV9
CASSVHGADGYTF
TGTGCCAGCAGCGTTCACGGCGCGGATGGCTACACCTTC
>TRBJ2-1|.|TRBD2|TRBV30
CAWTRLAGGLGEQFF
TGTGCCTGGACAAGACTAGCGGGAGGTTTAGGTGAGCAGTTCTTC
>TRBJ1-6|.|TRBD1|TRBV5-1
CASSLFSTGNLVLHF
TGCGCCAGCAGCTTGTTTTCGACAGGGAACCTAGTCCTCCACTTT
>TRBJ1-1|.|.|TRBV2
CASRPRQTAEAFF
TGTGCCAGCAGACCTAGACAGACCGCTGAAGCTTTCTTT
>TRBJ1-5|.|TRBD1|TRBV19
CASNTDRNSNQPQHF
TGTGCCAGTAACACGGACAGGAATAGCAATCAGCCCCAGCATTTT
>TRBJ1-2|.|.|TRBV7-2
CASSLGQGPFYGYTF
TGTGCCAGCAGCTTAGGGCAGGGGCCATTCTATGGCTACACCTTC
>TRBJ1-3|.|TRBD1|TRBV5-1
CASSLDAGGGNTIYF
TGCGCCAGCAGCTTGGATGCAGGGGGCGGAAACACCATATATTTT
>TRBJ1-4|once|.|TRBV18
CASSREVVWYEKLFF
TGTGCCAGCTCCCGAGAGGTTGTATGGTATGAAAAACTGTTTTTT
>TRBJ2-7|few|TRBD2|TRBV27
CASSLGTSSYEQYF
TGTGCCAGCAGTTTGGGGACTAGCTCCTACGAGCAGTACTTC
>TRBJ2-3|once|TRBD2|TRBV25-1
CASTDFSGISSTDTQYF
TGTGCCAGCACGGACTTTAGCGGGATATCTAGCACAGATACGCAGTATTTT
>TRBJ2-1|.|TRBD2|TRBV5-1
CASSWTSGRVNNEQFF
TGCGCCAGCAGCTGGACTAGCGGGAGGGTTAACAATGAGCAGTTCTTC
>TRBJ1-5|.|.|TRBV2
CASSEGPVRDPYGNQPQHF
TGTGCCAGCAGTGAAGGGCCAGTCCGTGATCCTTATGGCAATCAGCCCCAGCATTTT
>TRBJ1-1|.|.|TRBV3-1/TRBV3-2
CASSPGGSGNTEAFF
TGTGCCAGCAGCCCGGGGGGATCCGGGAACACTGAAGCTTTCTTT
>TRBJ2-5|.|TRBD2|TRBV19
CASSPRLAGGPKVETQYF
TGTGCCAGTAGTCCACGACTAGCGGGAGGGCCCAAGGTAGAGACCCAGTACTTC
>TRBJ2-2|.|TRBD1|TRBV11-2
CASSWGTGRAGELFF
TGTGCCAGCAGCTGGGGGACAGGGAGGGCCGGGGAGCTGTTTTTT
>TRBJ1-6|.|TRBD1|TRBV27
CASSPDRDPYSPLHF
TGTGCCAGCAGCCCGGACAGGGACCCTTATTCACCCCTCCACTTT
>TRBJ1-2|once|.|TRBV6-1
CASSDETTGVYGYTF
TGTGCCAGCAGTGACGAAACCACCGGGGTCTATGGCTACACCTTC
>TRBJ2-7|.|.|TRBV5-1
CASSLGAASSYEQYF
TGCGCCAGCAGCTTGGGGGCTGCAAGCTCCTACGAGCAGTACTTC
>TRBJ1-1|.|.|TRBV6-5
CASSYFRGTEAFF
TGTGCCAGCAGTTACTTTCGGGGCACTGAAGCTTTCTTT
>TRBJ1-6|once|.|TRBV21-1
CASSKARPQPTGGNSPLHF
TGTGCCAGCAGCAAAGCCCGGCCGCAACCCACAGGGGGCAATTCACCCCTCCACTTT
>TRBJ1-1|once|.|TRBV2
CASRLDGVTEAFF
TGTGCCAGCAGACTAGACGGGGTAACTGAAGCTTTCTTT
>TRBJ1-2|.|TRBD1|TRBV7-3
CAMPGQGYGYTF
TGTGCCATGCCGGGACAGGGGTACGGCTACACCTTC
>TRBJ2-7|few|.|TRBV3-1/TRBV3-2
CASSPSGGEQYF
TGTGCCAGCAGCCCAAGCGGAGGGGAGCAGTACTTC
>TRBJ2-7|.|TRBD1|TRBV28
CASSPRTGSYEQYF
TGTGCCAGCAGTCCCCGGACAGGGTCCTACGAGCAGTACTTC
>TRBJ2-1|.|.|TRBV3-1/TRBV3-2
CASSQDPRDEQFF
TGTGCCAGCAGCCAAGATCCCAGGGATGAGCAGTTCTTC